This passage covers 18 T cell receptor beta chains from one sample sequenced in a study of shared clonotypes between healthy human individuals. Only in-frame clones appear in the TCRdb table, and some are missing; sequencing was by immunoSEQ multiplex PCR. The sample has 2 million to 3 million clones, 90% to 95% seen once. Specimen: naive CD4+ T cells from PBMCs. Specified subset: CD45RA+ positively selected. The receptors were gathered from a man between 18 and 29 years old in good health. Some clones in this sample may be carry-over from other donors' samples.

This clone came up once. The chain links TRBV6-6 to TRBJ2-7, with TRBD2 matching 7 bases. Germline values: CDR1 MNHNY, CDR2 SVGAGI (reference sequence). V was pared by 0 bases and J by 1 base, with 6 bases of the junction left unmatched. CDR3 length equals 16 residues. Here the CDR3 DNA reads TGTGCCAGCAGTTACTCGGGAGGGCGCAGGTCCTACGAGCAGTACTTC. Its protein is CASSYSGGRRSYEQYF.

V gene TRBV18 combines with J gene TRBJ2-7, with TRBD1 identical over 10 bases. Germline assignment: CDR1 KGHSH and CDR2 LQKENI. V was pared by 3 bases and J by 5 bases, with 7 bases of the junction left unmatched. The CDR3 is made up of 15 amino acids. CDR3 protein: CASSPDRDRGHEQYF. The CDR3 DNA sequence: TGTGCCAGCTCACCCGACCGGGACAGGGGTCACGAGCAGTACTTC.

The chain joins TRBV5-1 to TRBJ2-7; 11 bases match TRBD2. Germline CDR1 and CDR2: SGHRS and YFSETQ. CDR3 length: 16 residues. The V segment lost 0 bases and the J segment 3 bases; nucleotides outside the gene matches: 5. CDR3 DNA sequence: TGCGCCAGCAGCTTGGGACTAGCGGGAATAGTCTACGAGCAGTACTTC. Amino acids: CASSLGLAGIVYEQYF.

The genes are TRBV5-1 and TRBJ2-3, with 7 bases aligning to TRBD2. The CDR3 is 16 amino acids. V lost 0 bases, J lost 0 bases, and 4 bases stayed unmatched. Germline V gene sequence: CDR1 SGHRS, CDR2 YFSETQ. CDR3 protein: CASSLGNSGSTDTQYF. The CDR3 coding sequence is TGCGCCAGCAGCTTGGGGAATAGCGGGAGCACAGATACGCAGTATTTT.

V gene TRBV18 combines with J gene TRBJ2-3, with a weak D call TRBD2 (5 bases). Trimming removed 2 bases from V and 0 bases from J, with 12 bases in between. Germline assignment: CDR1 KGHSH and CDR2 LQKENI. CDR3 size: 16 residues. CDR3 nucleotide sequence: TGTGCCAGCTCACCAAGGCTAGCTGCTAGCACAGATACGCAGTATTTT. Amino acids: CASSPRLAASTDTQYF.

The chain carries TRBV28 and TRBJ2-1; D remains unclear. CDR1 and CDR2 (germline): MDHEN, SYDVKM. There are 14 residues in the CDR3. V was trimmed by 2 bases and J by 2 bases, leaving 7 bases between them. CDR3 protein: CASSLTAPYNEQFF. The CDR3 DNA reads TGTGCCAGCAGTTTAACGGCACCCTACAATGAGCAGTTCTTC.

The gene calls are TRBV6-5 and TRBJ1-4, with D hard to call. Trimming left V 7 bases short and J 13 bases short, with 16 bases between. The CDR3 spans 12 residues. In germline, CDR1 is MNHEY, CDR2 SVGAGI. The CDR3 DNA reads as TGTGCCAGCACCGACGGATTCCGGAGACTGTTTTTT. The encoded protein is CASTDGFRRLFF.

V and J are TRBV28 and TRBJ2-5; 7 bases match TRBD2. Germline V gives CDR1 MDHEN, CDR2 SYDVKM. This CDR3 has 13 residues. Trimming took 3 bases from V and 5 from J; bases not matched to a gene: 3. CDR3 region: CASSFWGGETQYF. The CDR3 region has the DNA TGTGCCAGCAGTTTTTGGGGGGGGGAGACCCAGTACTTC.

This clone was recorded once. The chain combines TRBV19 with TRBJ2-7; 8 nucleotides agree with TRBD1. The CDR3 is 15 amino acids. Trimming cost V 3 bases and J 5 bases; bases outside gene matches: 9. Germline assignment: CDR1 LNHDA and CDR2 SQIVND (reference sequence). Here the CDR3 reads CASSMSRTGYNEQYF. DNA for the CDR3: TGTGCCAGTAGTATGTCTCGGACAGGGTACAACGAGCAGTACTTC.

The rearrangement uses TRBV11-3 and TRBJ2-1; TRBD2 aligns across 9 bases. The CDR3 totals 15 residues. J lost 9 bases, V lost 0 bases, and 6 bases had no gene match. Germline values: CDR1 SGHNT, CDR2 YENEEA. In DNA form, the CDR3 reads TGTGCCAGCAGCTTAGATGGCGGGAGGGCCTTTGAGCAGTTCTTC. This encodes CASSLDGGRAFEQFF.

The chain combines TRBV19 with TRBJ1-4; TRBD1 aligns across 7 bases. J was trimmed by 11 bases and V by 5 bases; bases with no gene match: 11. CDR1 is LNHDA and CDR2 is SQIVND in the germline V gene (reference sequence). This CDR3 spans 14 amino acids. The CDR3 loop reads CASSQPTGRSKLFF. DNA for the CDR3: TGTGCCAGTAGTCAACCGACAGGGAGGTCTAAACTGTTTTTT.

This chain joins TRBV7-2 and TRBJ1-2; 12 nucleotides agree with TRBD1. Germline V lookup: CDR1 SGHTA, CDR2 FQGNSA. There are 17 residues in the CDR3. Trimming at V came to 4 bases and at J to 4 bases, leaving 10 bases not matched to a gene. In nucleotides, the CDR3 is TGTGCCAGCAGCTGGGGACAGGGGGCGGGACCGGGCTATGGCTACACCTTC. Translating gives CASSWGQGAGPGYGYTF.

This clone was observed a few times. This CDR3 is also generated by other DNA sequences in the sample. CDR3: CASSLAGGETQYF. The CDR3 DNA reads TGTGCCAGCAGCTTAGCGGGGGGAGAGACCCAGTACTTC. This chain connects TRBV7-8 to TRBJ2-5; D possibly corresponds to TRBD2 (6 bases). The CDR3 covers 13 residues. Germline CDR1 reads SGHVS; CDR2 reads FQNEAQ. Trimming cost V 0 bases and J 4 bases, with 6 bases left between them.

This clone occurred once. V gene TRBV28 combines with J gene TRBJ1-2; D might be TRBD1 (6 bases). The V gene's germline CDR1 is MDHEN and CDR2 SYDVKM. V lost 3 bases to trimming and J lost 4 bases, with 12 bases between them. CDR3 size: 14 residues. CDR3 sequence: CASSLQGLSYGYTF. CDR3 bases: TGTGCCAGCAGTTTGCAGGGGCTGAGCTATGGCTACACCTTC.

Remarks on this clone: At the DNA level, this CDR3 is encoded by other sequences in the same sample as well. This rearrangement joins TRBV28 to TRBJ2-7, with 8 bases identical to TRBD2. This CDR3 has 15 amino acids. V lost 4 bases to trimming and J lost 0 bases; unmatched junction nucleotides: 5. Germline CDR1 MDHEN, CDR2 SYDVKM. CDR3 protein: CASSSPGTSSYEQYF. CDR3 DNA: TGTGCCAGCAGTTCCCCGGGGACTAGCTCCTACGAGCAGTACTTC. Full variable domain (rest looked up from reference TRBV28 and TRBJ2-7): DVKVTQSSRYLVKRTGEKVFLECVQDMDHENMFWYRQDPGLGLRLIYFSYDVKMKEKGDIPEGYSVSREKKERFSLILESASTNQTSMYLCASSSPGTSSYEQYFGPGTRLTVT.

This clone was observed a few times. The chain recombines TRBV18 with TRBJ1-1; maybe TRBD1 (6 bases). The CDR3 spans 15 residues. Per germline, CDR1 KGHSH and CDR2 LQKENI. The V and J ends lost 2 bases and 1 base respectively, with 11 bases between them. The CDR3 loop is CASSPYGTQNTEAFF. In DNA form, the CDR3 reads TGTGCCAGCTCACCATATGGGACACAGAACACTGAAGCTTTCTTT. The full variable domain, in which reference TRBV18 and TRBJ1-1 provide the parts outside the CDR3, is NAGVMQNPRHLVRRRGQEARLRCSPMKGHSHVYWYRQLPEEGLKFMVYLQKENIIDESGMPKERFSAEFPKEGPSILRIQQVVRGDSAAYFCASSPYGTQNTEAFFGQGTRLTVV.

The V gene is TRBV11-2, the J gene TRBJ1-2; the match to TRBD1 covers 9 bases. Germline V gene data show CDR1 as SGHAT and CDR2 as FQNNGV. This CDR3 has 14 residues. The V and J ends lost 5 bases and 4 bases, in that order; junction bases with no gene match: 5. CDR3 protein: CASSPGTGIYGYTF. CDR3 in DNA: TGTGCCAGCAGCCCCGGGACAGGGATCTATGGCTACACCTTC. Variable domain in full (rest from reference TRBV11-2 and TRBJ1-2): EAGVAQSPRYKIIEKRQSVAFWCNPISGHATLYWYQQILGQGPKLLIQFQNNGVVDDSQLPKDRFSAERLKGVDSTLKIQPAKLEDSAVYLCASSPGTGIYGYTFGSGTRLTVV.

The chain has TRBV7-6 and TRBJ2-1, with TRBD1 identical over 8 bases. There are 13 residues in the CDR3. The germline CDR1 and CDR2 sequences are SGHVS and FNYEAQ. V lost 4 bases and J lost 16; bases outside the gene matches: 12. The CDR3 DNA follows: TGTGCCAGCAGCTCCCGACAGGGGAGCGGGCCATTCTTC. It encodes CASSSRQGSGPFF.